Below are 19 T cell receptor beta chains sequenced from a single sample in a study of blood T cell repertoires in COVID-19. Assay: immunoSEQ multiplex PCR; the TCRdb copy retains only in-frame clones and omits some. The table lists some 160,000 clones, roughly 90% of them singletons, with 6.5% to 8.5% in the top ten. Sequenced sample: PBMCs or T cells enriched from blood (not recorded which). All receptors come from a woman aged 50 to 65 who had recovered from COVID-19.

The V call is TRBV3-1 (or the pseudogene TRBV3-2), the J call TRBJ2-5, with 11 bases lining up with TRBD2. Trimming removed 4 bases from V and 5 bases from J; junction bases left unmatched: 9. The CDR3 covers 16 residues. Germline CDR1 LGHDT, CDR2 YNNKEL (reference sequence). The CDR3 DNA reads as TGTGCCAGCAGCCGGGCTAGCGGGGGGCCCAGTGAGACCCAGTACTTC. Residues: CASSRASGGPSETQYF.

The table lists this clone with a count of one. The genes are TRBV27 and TRBJ1-4; D possibly corresponds to TRBD1 (6 bases). The CDR3 is 14 residues long. CDR1 MNHEY and CDR2 SMNVEV come from the germline V gene (reference sequence). V shed 2 bases and J shed 8 bases, with 12 bases lying between them. CDR3 coding DNA: TGTGCCAGCAGTTTAGGGGGCCCGGGGGAAAAACTGTTTTTT. This codes for CASSLGGPGEKLFF.

The genes are TRBV7-2 and TRBJ2-7; D perhaps matches TRBD1 (5 bases). The CDR3 runs to 14 residues. V was clipped by 5 bases and J by 0 bases, with 11 bases between them. Germline V gene data show CDR1 as SGHTA and CDR2 as FQGNSA. The CDR3 spells CASSIGAYSYEQYF. The CDR3 DNA is TGTGCCAGCAGCATAGGGGCCTACTCCTACGAGCAGTACTTC.

The V and J genes are TRBV24-1 and TRBJ2-3, with D possibly TRBD1 on 6 matching bases. CDR1 and CDR2 (germline): KGHDR, SFDVKD. CDR3 length: 14 amino acids. V lost 5 bases to trimming and J lost 4 bases, with 12 bases between them. CDR3 sequence: CATSGTNRADTQYF. The CDR3 DNA reads as TGTGCCACCAGTGGGACCAACAGGGCAGATACGCAGTATTTT.

This clone has a single count. The chain recombines TRBV4-3 with TRBJ2-3, with TRBD2 identical over 7 bases. Germline V CDR1 and CDR2: LGHNA, YSLEER. The CDR3 totals 16 residues. With 4 bases clipped from V and 1 base from J, the junction kept 8 bases outside the gene matches. In DNA form, the CDR3 reads TGCGCCAGCAGCCCACCACTTGCGGGGGGCACAGATACGCAGTATTTT. Encoded protein: CASSPPLAGGTDTQYF.

The chain links TRBV11-2 to TRBJ2-3; 8 bases align to TRBD1. The CDR3 loop spans 13 amino acids. The germline V gene has CDR1 SGHAT and CDR2 FQNNGV. Trimming removed 5 bases from V and 4 bases from J; junction bases left unmatched: 2. CDR3 sequence reads: CASSRTGPDTQYF. DNA of the CDR3: TGTGCCAGCAGCCGGACAGGGCCAGATACGCAGTATTTT.

The V call is TRBV11-2, the J call TRBJ1-3; D not resolved. CDR1 and CDR2 (germline): SGHAT, FQNNGV. The CDR3 spans 18 residues. The germline V and J ends were trimmed by 5 bases and 0 bases, with 20 bases remaining between them. For the CDR3, the DNA is TGTGCCAGCAGCCCCGGAGGCGGCAGGTCTTACTCTGGAAACACCATATATTTT. This codes for CASSPGGGRSYSGNTIYF.

The sample holds one count of this clone. V and J are TRBV5-1 and TRBJ2-1; a weak D match, TRBD1 (5 bases). Germline V gene lookup returns CDR1 SGHRS and CDR2 YFSETQ. V lost 0 bases to trimming and J lost 4 bases, with 11 bases between them. This CDR3 is built from 15 residues. CDR3 sequence reads: CASSLGAGRYNEQFF. CDR3 DNA: TGCGCCAGCAGCTTGGGCGCAGGGCGGTACAATGAGCAGTTCTTC.

V gene TRBV21-1 combines with J gene TRBJ1-2. TRBV21-1 is noted as a pseudogene. The CDR3 totals 18 residues. DNA for the CDR3: TGTGCCAGCAGCAAATCGAACGCCGGGGAGGGTACTAACTATGGCTACACCTTC. It yields the protein CASSKSNAGEGTNYGYTF.

This clone showed up just once. This rearrangement joins TRBV7-2 to TRBJ2-3, with 8 positions matching TRBD2. CDR1 and CDR2 (germline): SGHTA, FQGNSA. The V segment lost 1 base and the J segment 5 bases; nucleotides outside the gene matches: 11. CDR3 length: 17 residues. CDR3 DNA: TGTGCCAGCAGCTTAGTGGTCGGGGGGGCCAATTTAGATACGCAGTATTTT. Protein sequence: CASSLVVGGANLDTQYF.

V gene TRBV4-3 combines with J gene TRBJ2-3; 7 nucleotides align to TRBD2. Germline lookup yields CDR1 LGHNA and CDR2 YSLEER. With 4 bases clipped from V and 4 bases from J, the junction kept 17 bases outside the gene matches. This CDR3 spans 18 amino acids. The CDR3 spells CASSRNWGGGASSDTQYF. The CDR3, as DNA: TGCGCCAGCAGCCGAAATTGGGGGGGAGGGGCTAGCTCAGATACGCAGTATTTT.

CDR3 bases: TGTGCCAGCAGCTTAGGGTCTAGCGGGGGCGAGGAGCAGTTCTTC. Translating it yields CASSLGSSGGEEQFF. This chain links TRBV7-2 with TRBJ2-1, with 10 bases that match TRBD2. Germline-derived CDR1 and CDR2 are SGHTA and FQGNSA. J lost 10 bases, V lost 1 base, and 7 bases had no gene match. This CDR3 is built from 15 residues.

The V gene is TRBV14, the J gene TRBJ2-5, with D tentatively TRBD2 (7 bases). The germline V and J ends were trimmed by 0 bases and 6 bases, with 11 bases remaining between them. Germline V CDR1 and CDR2: SGHDN, FVKESK. CDR3 length equals 14 residues. In DNA, the CDR3 is TGTGCCAGCAGCCAAGATCGGGGGGCCCAGACCCAGTACTTC. This gives the protein CASSQDRGAQTQYF.

The chain employs TRBV7-6 and TRBJ2-1, with 10 positions matching TRBD1. Per the germline V gene, CDR1 is SGHVS and CDR2 is FNYEAQ. Unmatched junction bases numbered 5, after V lost 3 bases and J lost 0 bases. The CDR3 is 17 residues long. CDR3 nucleotide sequence: TGTGCCAGCAGCTTTTCCGGGACAGGGGCCTCCTACAATGAGCAGTTCTTC. Its protein product is CASSFSGTGASYNEQFF.

V usage is TRBV9 and J usage is TRBJ2-7, with D unclear. Trimming cost V 4 bases and J 6 bases, with 17 bases left between them. This CDR3 is 14 amino acids long. Germline V gene lookup returns CDR1 SGDLS and CDR2 YYNGEE. The CDR3 coding sequence is TGTGCCAGCAGCTTATCCGTGGCCCATACCGAGCAGTACTTC. Protein product: CASSLSVAHTEQYF.

This chain uses TRBV12-5 with TRBJ1-5; maybe TRBD1 (5 bases). Germline CDR1 is LGHNT and CDR2 is FRNRAP. CDR3 length: 13 amino acids. With 3 bases removed from V and 3 bases from J, the gap between germline ends came to 6 bases. CDR3 in amino acids: CASGLGVNQPQHF. The CDR3 region has the DNA TGTGCTAGTGGTTTAGGGGTCAATCAGCCCCAGCATTTT.

The table lists this clone with a count of one. The genes are TRBV11-2 and TRBJ2-1, with a tentative D call TRBD1 (6 bases). Germline V lookup: CDR1 SGHAT, CDR2 FQNNGV. This CDR3 comprises 12 residues. Trimming removed 5 bases at V and 14 bases at J, with 16 bases between. The CDR3 bases are TGTGCCAGCAGCATGTCAGGGGTTCAGGAGTTCTTC. Amino acids: CASSMSGVQEFF.

This chain uses TRBV7-2 with TRBJ1-1, with D perhaps TRBD1 (5 bases). The CDR3 runs to 14 residues. The germline CDR1 and CDR2 sequences are SGHTA and FQGNSA. Trimming took 4 bases from V and 3 from J, leaving 12 bases between them. CDR3 sequence reads: CASSYGGIYTEAFF. The CDR3 DNA reads as TGTGCCAGCAGCTACGGGGGTATTTACACTGAAGCTTTCTTT.

This clone was observed a few times. V and J are TRBV6-1 and TRBJ1-6; D is unclear. CDR1 is MNHNS, CDR2 SASEGT, per germline. The CDR3 totals 15 residues. Deletions cut 1 base from V and 9 bases from J, with 13 bases between. The CDR3, as DNA: TGTGCCAGCAGTGAAGGGGTGACTCGAGTTTCACCCCTCCACTTT. As protein: CASSEGVTRVSPLHF.